This T cell receptor (beta chain) came from a study of cytomegalovirus exposure and HLA in healthy donors. V trimming: 2 bases; J trimming: 5 bases; junction bases outside the gene matches: 5. Germline-derived CDR1 and CDR2 are SGHRS and YFSETQ. CDR3 size: 14 residues. 60 Vbeta and 13 Jbeta primers were used in PCR. The table came from immunoSEQ multiplex PCR; TCRdb's copy has only in-frame clones and leaves some out. The sample holds 85,000 to 100,000 clones; more than 75% are singletons and the top ten take 8% to 9%. This clone was detected a few times. V and J are TRBV5-1 and TRBJ1-1; 8 nucleotides align to TRBD1. The receptor comes from a human donor in good health. Material: PBMCs. The CDR3 DNA follows: TGCGCCAGCAGCTTTACAGGGGGGCGGACTGAAGCTTTCTTT. As protein: CASSFTGGRTEAFF.